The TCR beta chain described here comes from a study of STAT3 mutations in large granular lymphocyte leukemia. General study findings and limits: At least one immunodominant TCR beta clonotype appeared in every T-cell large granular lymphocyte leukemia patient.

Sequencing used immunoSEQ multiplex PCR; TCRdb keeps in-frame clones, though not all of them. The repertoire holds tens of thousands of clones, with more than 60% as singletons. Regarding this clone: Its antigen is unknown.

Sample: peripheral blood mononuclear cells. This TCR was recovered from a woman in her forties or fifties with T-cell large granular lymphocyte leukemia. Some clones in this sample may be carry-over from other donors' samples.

The DNA for the CDR3 is TGTGCCAGCAGCTTAGAGTGGGGAAACACCATATATTTT. It translates to CASSLEWGNTIYF. The V and J genes are TRBV7-2 and TRBJ1-3, with no clear D. CDR1 SGHTA and CDR2 FQGNSA come from the germline V gene. This CDR3 comprises 13 residues. The V and J ends lost 1 base and 4 bases respectively, with 5 bases between them.